Listed here are 32 T cell receptor beta chains from one sample, sequenced in a study of blood T cells in healthy people across ages. The authors ran a second PCR of 7 to 11 cycles using a sample-barcoded 5' primer and a J-beta primer mix. Via MiXCR, TCRdb re-called the 5' RACE reads, giving one row per CDR3 protein. This sample has hundreds of thousands of distinct CDR3 sequences, with about 48% found just once. Material for sequencing was blood. These receptors were collected from a man aged 25-40 years in good health.

Concerning this clonotype: The germline gene is not matched at one end of the junction; a read error may be the cause. Written as DNA, the CDR3 is TGCGCCAGCAGCCAAGGCAAGCGAAGGGTCCACTCCTACAATGAGCGGTTCTTC. As protein: CASSQGKRRVHSYNERFF. The chain recombines TRBV4-1 with TRBJ2-1; D not certain. Germline CDR1 is MGHRA and CDR2 is YSYEKL. The CDR3 loop spans 18 amino acids.

The V and J genes are TRBV7-2 and TRBJ1-4; D uncertain. Germline assignment: CDR1 SGHTA and CDR2 FQGNSA. The CDR3 sequence is 15 residues long. V lost 5 bases, J lost 8 bases, and 18 bases lay in between. The CDR3 protein is CASSLDGSRTEKLFF. CDR3 bases: TGTGCCAGCAGCCTAGACGGATCTCGCACAGAAAAACTGTTTTTT. The full variable domain, with the rest looked up from reference TRBV7-2 and TRBJ1-4, is GAGVSQSPSNKVTEKGKDVELRCDPISGHTALYWYRQSLGQGLEFLIYFQGNSAPDKSGLPSDRFSAERTGGSVSTLTIQRTQQEDSAVYLCASSLDGSRTEKLFFGSGTQLSVL.

As to this clonotype: The junction and the germline gene differ at one end; a read error may be behind it. The chain has TRBV24-1 and TRBJ2-5; TRBD1 or TRBD2 may be the D gene (5 bases each). Germline CDR1 is KGHDR and CDR2 is SFDVKD. The CDR3 has 16 amino acids. Here the CDR3 DNA reads TGTGTCACCAGTGAATCAGGGATGGGGACCCAAGAGACCCAGTACTTC. This gives the protein CVTSESGMGTQETQYF.

This chain joins TRBV20-1 and TRBJ2-7; 7 bases match TRBD2. Per the germline V gene, CDR1 is DFQATT and CDR2 is SNEGSKA (reference sequence). V lost 0 bases and J lost 4; bases outside the gene matches: 6. The CDR3 runs 14 residues. CDR3 sequence: CSARDGEGWYEQYF. The CDR3 nucleotides read TGCAGTGCTAGAGATGGGGAGGGGTGGTACGAGCAGTACTTC.

The table lists this clonotype with a count of one. The V gene is TRBV7-9, the J gene TRBJ2-3, with 7 bases lining up with TRBD2. Per the germline V gene, CDR1 is SEHNR and CDR2 is FQNEAQ (reference sequence). Trimming removed 3 bases from V and 4 bases from J; junction bases left unmatched: 13. The CDR3 length is 17 residues. CDR3 DNA: TGTGCCAGCAGCTTCCAAGGACTAGGAAGGGTAGCAGATACGCAGTATTTT. Translating it yields CASSFQGLGRVADTQYF. The variable domain in full, with the rest retrieved from reference TRBV7-9 and TRBJ2-3, is DTGVSQNPRHKITKRGQNVTFRCDPISEHNRLYWYRQTLGQGPEFLTYFQNEAQLEKSRLLSDRFSAERPKGSFSTLEIQRTEQGDSAMYLCASSFQGLGRVADTQYFGPGTRLTVL.

The J gene is TRBJ2-3, the V gene TRBV6-1; D is tentatively TRBD1 or TRBD2 (6 bases each). The germline V and J ends were trimmed by 5 bases and 2 bases, with 26 bases remaining between them. The germline gives CDR1 MNHNS, CDR2 SASEGT. The CDR3 is 19 amino acids. The CDR3 sequence: CASSPQGWFKGGPTDTQYF. The CDR3 DNA sequence: TGTGCCAGCAGTCCCCAAGGATGGTTTAAAGGGGGGCCCACAGATACGCAGTATTTT.

The chain employs TRBV20-1 and TRBJ1-2; D possibly corresponds to TRBD1 (5 bases). Germline lookup yields CDR1 DFQATT and CDR2 SNEGSKA (reference sequence). The CDR3 consists of 14 residues. V was trimmed by 0 bases and J by 3 bases, leaving 11 bases between them. The CDR3 DNA follows: TGCAGTGCTAGAGAATGGGGAGGGGACTATGGCTACACCTTC. Its protein product is CSAREWGGDYGYTF.

The rearrangement uses TRBV10-3 and TRBJ1-4; possibly TRBD1 for D (6 bases). The ends were cut back, 10 bases at V and 0 bases at J, with 9 bases in the middle. CDR1 is ENHRY, CDR2 SYGVKD, per germline. This CDR3 contains 13 residues. The CDR3, as DNA: TGTGCCACAGGGGAATCAACTAATGAAAAACTGTTTTTT. Translating gives CATGESTNEKLFF.

There are a few counts of this clonotype. The chain combines TRBV20-1 with TRBJ1-2; TRBD1 agrees at 9 bases. This CDR3 is built from 15 residues. V shed 0 bases and J 5 bases; nucleotides not matched to a gene: 7. The germline V gene has CDR1 DFQATT and CDR2 SNEGSKA (reference sequence). CDR3 in amino acids: CSAREGTGQGYGYTF. The CDR3 bases are TGCAGTGCTAGAGAGGGGACGGGACAGGGTTATGGCTACACCTTC.

As for this clonotype: One end of the junction varies from germline; a read error may be responsible. This sequence joins TRBV9 and TRBJ1-2; 7 positions match TRBD1. Germline lookup yields CDR1 SGDLS and CDR2 YYNGEE. This CDR3 spans 15 amino acids. In nucleotides, the CDR3 is TGTGCCAACAGCCTTTCAGGACAGGCCGACTATGGCTACACCTTC. It codes for CANSLSGQADYGYTF.

This clonotype appeared many times. The chain is built from TRBV29-1 and TRBJ2-1, with D tentatively TRBD2 (6 bases). V lost 6 bases, J lost 4 bases, and 16 bases lay in between. The CDR3 is 14 residues long. The germline gives CDR1 SQVTM, CDR2 ANQGSEA. The DNA for the CDR3 is TGCAGCGTCGGATGGGGGGTAGGGTACAATGAGCAGTTCTTC. It encodes CSVGWGVGYNEQFF.

This chain links TRBV12-3 or TRBV12-4 with TRBJ1-1; perhaps TRBD1 as D (5 bases). This CDR3 region has 14 residues. V dropped 7 bases and J dropped 1 base, with 13 bases sitting between them. The CDR3 loop reads CASIPGQSNTEAFF. CDR3 DNA: TGTGCCAGCATACCGGGGCAGTCGAACACTGAAGCTTTCTTT.

This clonotype was detected only a few times. J is TRBJ2-3 and V is TRBV4-2; the D gene is possibly TRBD1 (5 bases). This CDR3 spans 17 amino acids. V lost 0 bases and J lost 0, with 13 bases in between. CDR1 LGHNA and CDR2 YNFKEQ come from the germline V gene. This chain's CDR3 is CASSQDRGGGSTDTQYF. In DNA form, the CDR3 reads TGTGCCAGCAGCCAAGATAGGGGCGGCGGTAGCACAGATACGCAGTATTTT.

The chain recombines TRBV27 with TRBJ1-4; D is perhaps TRBD1 (6 bases). V gave up 4 bases and J gave up 8 bases, with 11 bases separating them. CDR3 length equals 13 residues. In germline, CDR1 is MNHEY, CDR2 SMNVEV (reference sequence). CDR3 residues: CASSYREGEKLFF. Written as DNA, the CDR3 is TGTGCCAGCAGTTACAGGGAGGGGGAAAAACTGTTTTTT.

This clonotype was seen many times. The chain recombines TRBV4-3 with TRBJ2-3; TRBD1 or TRBD2 may be the D gene (6 bases each). V was pared by 0 bases and J by 4 bases, with 11 bases between. CDR1 and CDR2 (germline): LGHNA, YSLEER. The CDR3 contains 15 residues. The CDR3 DNA reads as TGCGCCAGCAGCCAAGATCGGGGGCGGGCAGATACGCAGTATTTT. Encoded protein: CASSQDRGRADTQYF.

This clonotype is a singleton in its sample. This chain uses TRBV11-2 with TRBJ1-3, with a weak D call TRBD1 (6 bases). Germline V gene sequence: CDR1 SGHAT, CDR2 FQNNGV. V shed 0 bases and J shed 3 bases, with 12 bases lying between them. The CDR3 consists of 16 residues. CDR3 residues: CASSLDGRGGGNTIYF. The CDR3 DNA follows: TGTGCCAGCAGCTTAGATGGCAGGGGCGGTGGAAACACCATATATTTT.

This clonotype showed up just a few times. The V and J genes are TRBV4-3 and TRBJ2-7; 8 nucleotides agree with TRBD1. The CDR3 contains 15 residues. CDR1 and CDR2 (germline): LGHNA, YSLEER. Trimming cost V 0 bases and J 2 bases; bases outside gene matches: 3. This chain's CDR3 is CASSQEGTGPYEQYF. CDR3 coding DNA: TGCGCCAGCAGCCAAGAAGGGACAGGCCCCTACGAGCAGTACTTC.

In this sample, this clonotype turned up many times. V and J are TRBV5-4 and TRBJ2-1; 12 bases are a match to TRBD2. CDR3 length: 15 amino acids. With 0 bases clipped from V and 8 bases from J, the junction kept 3 bases outside the gene matches. Germline V gene lookup returns CDR1 SGHNT and CDR2 YYREEE (reference sequence). The CDR3 region is CASSLELAGGHEQFF. CDR3 DNA sequence: TGTGCCAGCAGCTTGGAACTAGCGGGGGGCCATGAGCAGTTCTTC.

The gene calls are TRBV29-1 and TRBJ1-2, with 7 bases fitting TRBD1. The CDR3 extends over 14 amino acids. Germline values: CDR1 SQVTM, CDR2 ANQGSEA. After removal of 6 bases from V and 1 base from J, the junction contained 8 bases not matched to a gene. The CDR3 nucleotides are TGCAGCGTGGACTTCCAGGGGGGTAACTATGGCTACACCTTC. Its translation: CSVDFQGGNYGYTF.

The chain couples TRBV6-2 or TRBV6-3 to TRBJ2-7; TRBD1 agrees at 7 bases. The CDR3 totals 16 residues. V was clipped by 6 bases and J by 0 bases; unmatched bases: 11. The germline V gene encodes CDR1 MNHEY and CDR2 SVGEGT. CDR3 in DNA: TGTGCCAGCAGAGAAGGACCGGGACAGAGCTCCTACGAGCAGTACTTC. This gives the protein CASREGPGQSSYEQYF.

V gene TRBV29-1 combines with J gene TRBJ1-1; the match to TRBD1 covers 9 bases. Per the germline V gene, CDR1 is SQVTM and CDR2 is ANQGSEA. Trimming at V came to 2 bases and at J to 4 bases, leaving 5 bases not matched to a gene. The CDR3 totals 14 residues. This CDR3 reads CSVERTGVGTEAFF. The CDR3, as DNA: TGCAGCGTTGAACGGACAGGGGTCGGCACTGAAGCTTTCTTT.

The V and J genes are TRBV11-2 and TRBJ2-7, with D possibly matching TRBD1 (5 bases). Germline V gene data show CDR1 as SGHAT and CDR2 as FQNNGV. This CDR3 is built from 14 residues. The V end was cut by 5 bases, the J end by 5 bases, with 16 bases between. CDR3 sequence (DNA): TGTGCCAGCAGCCTCACAGCAGGGTTCGACGAGCAGTACTTC. Its translation: CASSLTAGFDEQYF.

J is TRBJ2-1 and V is TRBV10-3, with 9 bases aligning to TRBD2. CDR1 ENHRY and CDR2 SYGVKD come from the germline V gene. The CDR3 extends over 15 amino acids. Trimming at V came to 2 bases and at J to 6 bases, leaving 5 bases not matched to a gene. The CDR3 sequence is CAISESGGRLNEQFF. The CDR3 nucleotides read TGTGCCATCAGTGAGAGCGGGGGGCGACTCAATGAGCAGTTCTTC.

The chain uses TRBV6-6 and TRBJ2-3, with D possibly matching TRBD1 (6 bases). V was pared by 2 bases and J by 4 bases, with 10 bases between. This CDR3 is built from 14 residues. Germline V lookup: CDR1 MNHNY, CDR2 SVGAGI (reference sequence). CDR3 amino acids: CASSYPDRPDTQYF. CDR3 nucleotides: TGTGCCAGCAGTTACCCGGACAGACCAGATACGCAGTATTTT.

The rearrangement links TRBV5-8 to TRBJ2-2, with 14 nucleotides matching TRBD2. This CDR3 comprises 16 residues. The ends lost 4 bases at V and 6 bases at J; junction bases unmatched: 5. Looked up from germline, CDR1 is SGHTS and CDR2 is YDEGEE. The CDR3 is CASSPTGLAGAGELFF. The CDR3 bases are TGTGCCAGCAGCCCTACGGGACTAGCGGGAGCCGGGGAGCTGTTTTTT. Drawing the rest from reference TRBV5-8 and TRBJ2-2, the complete variable domain is EAGVTQSPTHLIKTRGQQATLRCSPISGHTSVYWYQQALGLGLQFLLWYDEGEERNRGNFPPRFSGRQFPNYSSELNVNALELEDSALYLCASSPTGLAGAGELFFGEGSRLTVL.

This chain links TRBV4-1 with TRBJ2-7, with D unresolved. The germline V and J ends were trimmed by 0 bases and 2 bases, with 17 bases remaining between them. The germline V gene encodes CDR1 MGHRA and CDR2 YSYEKL. This CDR3 contains 17 residues. The CDR3 sequence is CASSQDNRPALTYEQYF. The CDR3 DNA reads as TGCGCCAGCAGCCAAGATAATAGGCCAGCCCTTACCTACGAGCAGTACTTC.

The chain has TRBV5-1 and TRBJ2-1; 8 bases are a match to TRBD2. The germline CDR1 and CDR2 sequences are SGHRS and YFSETQ. The ends lost 4 bases at V and 8 bases at J; junction bases unmatched: 11. The length of the CDR3 is 15 residues. CDR3 region: CASSQLRGGGDEQFF. In DNA, the CDR3 is TGCGCCAGCAGCCAATTACGGGGGGGCGGGGATGAGCAGTTCTTC. Full variable domain (rest looked up from reference TRBV5-1 and TRBJ2-1): KAGVTQTPRYLIKTRGQQVTLSCSPISGHRSVSWYQQTPGQGLQFLFEYFSETQRNKGNFPGRFSGRQFSNSRSEMNVSTLELGDSALYLCASSQLRGGGDEQFFGPGTRLTVL.

This clonotype appeared a few times. The chain employs TRBV20-1 and TRBJ2-7, with D unresolved. The ends were cut back, 2 bases at V and 0 bases at J, with 5 bases in the middle. CDR1 DFQATT and CDR2 SNEGSKA come from the germline V gene (reference sequence). CDR3 length equals 12 residues. The CDR3 is CSARYFSYEQYF. CDR3 nucleotide sequence: TGCAGTGCTAGATACTTCTCCTACGAGCAGTACTTC.

The rearrangement uses TRBV4-1 and TRBJ2-3; tentatively, D is TRBD2 (7 bases). Trimming took 1 base from V and 3 from J, leaving 17 bases between them. The CDR3 loop spans 17 amino acids. Germline-derived CDR1 and CDR2 are MGHRA and YSYEKL. The CDR3 DNA reads as TGCGCCAGCAGCCAAGGCCCGAGGGGGGGCGTAACAGATACGCAGTATTTT. This codes for CASSQGPRGGVTDTQYF.

Note on this clonotype: A read error may produce the germline difference seen at one junction end. The CDR3 DNA follows: TGTGCCAGCAGCTTGTACGGGGGGGACACAGATACACAGTATTTT. It codes for CASSLYGGDTDTQYF. The V and J genes are TRBV5-6 and TRBJ2-3; 8 bases are a match to TRBD2. Germline CDR1 reads SGHDT; CDR2 reads YYEEEE. CDR3 length: 15 amino acids.

This clonotype was counted a few times. The chain recombines TRBV6-2 or TRBV6-3 with TRBJ2-3; D unclear. Trimming pared 4 bases from V and 6 bases from J, leaving 11 bases between. Germline V CDR1 and CDR2: MNHEY, SVGEGT. The CDR3 extends over 13 amino acids. As DNA, the CDR3 is TGTGCCAGCAGTTTTCTGGGTGTGGATACGCAGTATTTT. Translated, it gives CASSFLGVDTQYF.

There are a few counts of this clonotype. This sequence joins TRBV10-3 and TRBJ2-7, with a tentative D call TRBD1 (6 bases). V gave up 2 bases and J gave up 3 bases, with 11 bases separating them. The CDR3 loop spans 14 amino acids. The germline gives CDR1 ENHRY, CDR2 SYGVKD. Written as DNA, the CDR3 is TGTGCCATCAGTGAGCCAGAGGACAGCTACGAGCAGTACTTC. This gives the protein CAISEPEDSYEQYF.